The entry that follows covers one T cell receptor (beta chain) sequence. Clones were sequenced by immunoSEQ multiplex PCR, and TCRdb holds only the in-frame ones, with some missing. The data hold about 100,000 clones, with around 85% observed a single time. V dropped 4 bases and J dropped 3; count of bases not matched to a gene: 14. The germline gives CDR1 LGHNA, CDR2 YNFKEQ. The CDR3 is 17 amino acids. This sample is part of a study of blood T cell repertoires in COVID-19. This clonotype was sampled from a woman in her 70s with active or convalescent COVID-19. V is TRBV4-2 and J is TRBJ1-1, with 7 bases that match TRBD1. Sequenced sample: peripheral blood. The CDR3 is CASSPNGGERGHTEAFF. DNA for the CDR3: TGTGCCAGCAGCCCCAACGGGGGGGAAAGGGGGCACACTGAAGCTTTCTTT.